Reported below is one T cell receptor beta chain. Its antigen is unknown. The source of the sample is a study of Ad26.COV2.S vaccination and SARS-CoV-2 variants. General study points: Whether participants received vaccine or placebo, their non-spike TCR breadth was similar.

Assay used: immunoSEQ multiplex PCR; TCRdb lists only in-frame clones, some missing. The table includes around 350,000 clones, around 90% detected once. The sample was peripheral blood, taken after recovery from COVID-19. The sequence was obtained from a human donor who had recovered from COVID-19.

CDR3 bases: TGTGCCAGCAGTTTGGCGGGGGGCAGGTCACCCCTCCACTTT. Protein product: CASSLAGGRSPLHF. V is TRBV27 and J is TRBJ1-6, with a possible D match to TRBD1 (6 bases). The CDR3 is 14 amino acids. Trimming stripped 3 bases from V and 10 bases from J, with 13 bases between. Per the germline V gene, CDR1 is MNHEY and CDR2 is SMNVEV (reference sequence).